This TCR beta chain was identified in a study of response to subunit inactivated influenza vaccine. TCRdb re-called the RT-PCR reads through MiXCR, storing one row per CDR3 protein. The sample gives under 200,000 distinct CDR3 sequences, roughly 12% of which show up once; 29% is in the top ten. In germline, CDR1 is SGHDT, CDR2 YYEEEE. Between the trimmed V and J ends, which lost 0 bases and 2 bases, there was a span of 12 bases. This CDR3 comprises 16 residues. In addition, the sample was reused for a study of T cells expressing NK-cell markers. From that study: Libraries used 5'RACE template switching adding universal primer site and UMIs. Repertoires of TCR beta were obtained from T cells sorted as CD3+CD56+NKG2C+, CD3+CD56+NKG2C- and CD3+CD56-NKG2C+. Of eight sequenced donors, seven were HCMV-seropositive and one HCMV-seronegative.

The chain carries TRBV5-6 and TRBJ1-3; D may be TRBD1 (5 bases). Material: CD8+ T cells sorted from PBMCs, obtained 11 to 12 days after vaccination. The TCR was taken from a man over 45 who received an inactivated influenza vaccine. CDR3 amino acids: CASSLGGGTAGNTIYF. CDR3 nucleotide sequence: TGTGCCAGCAGCTTGGGAGGAGGGACTGCTGGAAACACCATATATTTT. The full variable domain, its missing parts supplied by reference TRBV5-6 and TRBJ1-3, is DAGVTQSPTHLIKTRGQQVTLRCSPKSGHDTVSWYQQALGQGPQFIFQYYEEEERQRGNFPDRFSGHQFPNYSSELNVNALLLGDSALYLCASSLGGGTAGNTIYFGEGSWLTVV.